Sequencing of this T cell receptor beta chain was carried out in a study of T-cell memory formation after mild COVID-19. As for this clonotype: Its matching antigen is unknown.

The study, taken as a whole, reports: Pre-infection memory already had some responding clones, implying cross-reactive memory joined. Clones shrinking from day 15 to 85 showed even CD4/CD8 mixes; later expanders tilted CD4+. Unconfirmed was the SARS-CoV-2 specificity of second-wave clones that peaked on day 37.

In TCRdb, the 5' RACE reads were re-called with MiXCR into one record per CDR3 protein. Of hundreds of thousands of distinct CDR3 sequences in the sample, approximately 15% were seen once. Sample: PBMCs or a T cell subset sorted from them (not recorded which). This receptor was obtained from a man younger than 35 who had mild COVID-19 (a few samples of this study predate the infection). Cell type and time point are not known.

The CDR3 coding sequence is TGTGCCATCAGTGAACGGAAGGACAGCGCGAATCAGCCCCAGCATTTT. This gives the protein CAISERKDSANQPQHF. The chain has TRBV10-3 and TRBJ1-5; the D gene is possibly TRBD1 (6 bases). V shed 3 bases and J shed 4 bases, with 16 bases lying between them. There are 16 residues in the CDR3. Germline lookup yields CDR1 ENHRY and CDR2 SYGVKD.